The 12 T cell receptor beta chains presented below share a single source sample, sequenced in a study of tumor-infiltrating lymphocytes in primary liver carcinoma. The authors made TCR beta cDNA from approximately 500 ng total RNA with a constant-region primer. Libraries for TCR beta were built through three nested multiplex PCR rounds, which together made up a slightly modified ARM-PCR procedure. Both of the initial two PCR rounds ran for roughly 11 cycles and employed TRBV1-TRBV30 forward primers alongside a C-beta reverse primer. TCRdb fed the multiplex PCR reads into MiXCR, producing one record per CDR3 protein. The sample holds 200,000 or so distinct CDR3 sequences, about two thirds seen once. Unsorted whole blood served as the source of blood RNA, and germline DNA was extracted as well. The specimen was peripheral blood. The receptors come from a woman aged 60-75 years with primary liver carcinoma and hepatitis B virus infection.

With regard to this clonotype: The junction does not match germline at one end; this may be a read error. The chain employs TRBV4-1 and TRBJ2-3; 8 positions agree with TRBD2. This CDR3 has 17 amino acids. Germline CDR1 and CDR2: MGHRA and YSYEKL. DNA of the CDR3: TGCGCCAGCAGTCAAGCGGGGGCGGGGGCTGGCACAGATACGGAGTATTTT. Encoded protein: CASSQAGAGAGTDTEYF.

About this clonotype: At one of its ends the junction is not consistent with the germline gene, which may arise from a read error. The chain links TRBV11-2 to TRBJ2-1; D unresolved. The CDR3 length is 13 residues. From germline, CDR1 is SGHAT and CDR2 FQNNGV. CDR3 nucleotides: TGTACCAGCAGCTTACGGCGTGGGTATGAGCAGTTCTTC. Amino acids: CTSSLRRGYEQFF.

The rearrangement uses TRBV6-5 and TRBJ2-1; 11 nucleotides match TRBD2. The V gene end was trimmed by 3 bases and the J gene end by 7 bases; junction bases not matched to a gene: 14. The CDR3 extends over 18 amino acids. The V gene's germline CDR1 is MNHEY and CDR2 SVGAGI. The DNA for the CDR3 is TGTGCCAGCAGTTATGGGAGGGGAATTAGCGGGAGGGTTAATGAGCAGTTCTTC. Translating it yields CASSYGRGISGRVNEQFF.

Comment on this clonotype: An end of the junction differs from the germline gene, which may be a read error. The chain couples TRBV10-1 to TRBJ2-3; TRBD2 matches at 7 bases. Per the germline V gene, CDR1 is WNHNN and CDR2 is SYGVQD (reference sequence). The CDR3 covers 14 residues. CDR3 nucleotides: TGCGCCAGCAGTGAGGCGGGAGCAGGAGATAGGCAGTATTTT. Protein product: CASSEAGAGDRQYF.

In its sample, this clonotype was seen many times. DNA for the CDR3: TGTGCTAGTGCTTTACAGCCTAACATGAACACTGAAGCTTTCTTT. Amino acids: CASALQPNMNTEAFF. V is TRBV12-5 and J is TRBJ1-1; D ambiguous. In germline, CDR1 is LGHNT, CDR2 FRNRAP. V lost 7 bases to trimming and J lost 0 bases, with 15 bases between them. CDR3 size: 15 residues.

A word on this clonotype: One junction end disagrees with the germline gene, perhaps due to a read error. The CDR3 sequence is CVSSLVPRGNYGYTF. In nucleotides, the CDR3 is TGTGTCAGCAGCTTAGTCCCTAGGGGGAACTATGGCTACACCTTC. The chain uses TRBV7-8 and TRBJ1-2; D is possibly TRBD1 (6 bases). The CDR3 spans 15 residues. Per germline, CDR1 SGHVS and CDR2 FQNEAQ.

In regard to this clonotype: A read error may produce the germline difference seen at one junction end. This sequence joins TRBV11-2 and TRBJ1-2, with TRBD1 identical over 9 bases. This CDR3 contains 14 residues. Germline lookup yields CDR1 SGHAT and CDR2 FQNNGV. The CDR3 protein is CTSSTGGLIYGYTF. The DNA for the CDR3 is TGCACCAGCAGCACAGGGGGCTTAATCTATGGCTACACCTTC. Full variable domain (outside the CDR3, taken from reference TRBV11-2 and TRBJ1-2): EAGVAQSPRYKIIEKRQSVAFWCNPISGHATLYWYQQILGQGPKLLIQFQNNGVVDDSQLPKDRFSAERLKGVDSTLKIQPAKLEDSAVYLCTSSTGGLIYGYTFGSGTRLTVV.

A note on this clonotype: Compared with germline, one end of the junction differs, possibly owing to a read error. The chain has TRBV10-3 and TRBJ2-3; D possibly corresponds to TRBD2 (6 bases). Germline V gives CDR1 ENHRY, CDR2 SYGVKD. The CDR3 length is 14 residues. The CDR3, as DNA: TGTGTCATCAGTGTGGGGGGAGGTACAGATACGCAGTATTTT. It yields the protein CVISVGGGTDTQYF.

As concerns this clonotype: This may arise from a read error, as a much more abundant clone is one base away. The gene calls are TRBV6-1 and TRBJ2-7, with 12 bases lining up with TRBD2. Germline V CDR1 and CDR2: MNHNS, SASEGT. Losses at the gene ends were 6 bases for V and 4 bases for J; bases not matched to a gene: 10. This CDR3 has 16 amino acids. CDR3 in DNA: TGTGCCAGCAGACTAGCGGGAGGACCCAGTGGGTACGAGCAGTACTTC. Its translation is CASRLAGGPSGYEQYF.

This clonotype occurred many times. The V call is TRBV11-1, the J call TRBJ1-1; no clear D. Germline assignment: CDR1 SGHAT and CDR2 FQDESV (reference sequence). The CDR3 is 13 amino acids. Trimming took off 2 bases at V and 8 bases at J, with 12 bases between the two ends. CDR3 sequence reads: CASSLRVTDEAFF. The CDR3 DNA reads TGTGCCAGCAGCTTACGGGTTACGGACGAAGCTTTCTTT. Full variable domain (rest looked up from reference TRBV11-1 and TRBJ1-1): EAEVAQSPRYKITEKSQAVAFWCDPISGHATLYWYRQILGQGPELLVQFQDESVVDDSQLPKDRFSAERLKGVDSTLKIQPAELGDSAMYLCASSLRVTDEAFFGQGTRLTVV.

A word on this clonotype: The junction and the germline gene differ at one end; a read error may be behind it. The chain has TRBV11-1 and TRBJ2-7; D perhaps matches TRBD1 (6 bases). The CDR3 is 15 residues long. Germline CDR1 reads SGHAT; CDR2 reads FQDESV (reference sequence). The CDR3 region has the DNA TGTGCCATCAGCTCGTTACAGGGACCCTCCTACGAGCAGTACTTC. It codes for CAISSLQGPSYEQYF.

As to this clonotype: With a much larger clone just one base away, this may be a read error. This is likely a read error, given that the CDR3 carries no conserved phenylalanine or tryptophan at its end. The V gene is TRBV4-1, the J gene TRBJ2-7, with D hard to call. This CDR3 comprises 12 residues. Trimming shortened V by 0 bases and J by 2 bases, and 2 bases separated the two germline ends. Germline CDR1 reads MGHRA; CDR2 reads YSYEKL. CDR3 in amino acids: CASSQDTYEQYL. CDR3 coding DNA: TGCGCCAGCAGCCAAGACACCTACGAGCAGTACCTC.